These 24 T cell receptor beta chains were all obtained from the same sample, sequenced in a study of glioma-infiltrating T cells after dendritic cell vaccination (TCRdb year 2016). The library came from the immunoSEQ multiplex PCR assay. TCRdb obtained this table from immuneACCESS and retained in-frame rearrangements with V and J assigned. These tables miss some clones; where compared with another copy, unresolved V genes account for less than half of the shortfall, and the remainder is unexplained. Present in this sample are about 76,000 clones, around 86% of which were seen just once. In total, the top ten clones hold about 2.2% of the sample. This specimen's time point label, per the study, means: after dendritic cell vaccination, including at tumor progression/relapse. The sample here was blood, taken after dendritic cell vaccination. These receptors were taken from a human donor with glioblastoma.

The V and J genes are TRBV19 and TRBJ1-2; D is unclear. V was shortened by 3 bases and J by 0 bases, with 11 bases between the two germline ends. Germline CDR1 and CDR2: LNHDA and SQIVND (reference sequence). The CDR3 length is 15 residues. DNA for the CDR3: TGTGCCAGTAGTATGCGAGGATCCCCTAACTATGGCTACACCTTC. This codes for CASSMRGSPNYGYTF.

The gene calls are TRBV2 and TRBJ1-1, with 10 bases fitting TRBD1. Germline loops: CDR1 SNHLY, CDR2 FYNNEI. The CDR3 consists of 14 residues. V lost 6 bases, J lost 5 bases, and 6 bases stayed unmatched. The chain's CDR3 is CASRGTGADTEAFF. In nucleotides, the CDR3 is TGTGCCAGCAGAGGGACAGGGGCTGATACTGAAGCTTTCTTT.

This chain links TRBV9 with TRBJ1-2, with 7 bases aligning to TRBD1. Unmatched junction bases numbered 6, after V lost 0 bases and J lost 4 bases. The CDR3 sequence is 15 residues long. Germline loops: CDR1 SGDLS, CDR2 YYNGEE. The CDR3 loop is CASSVVGGGTYGYTF. The CDR3 DNA sequence: TGTGCCAGCAGCGTAGTAGGAGGGGGCACCTATGGCTACACCTTC. Full variable domain (rest looked up from reference TRBV9 and TRBJ1-2): DSGVTQTPKHLITATGQRVTLRCSPRSGDLSVYWYQQSLDQGLQFLIQYYNGEERAKGNILERFSAQQFPDLHSELNLSSLELGDSALYFCASSVVGGGTYGYTFGSGTRLTVV.

This rearrangement joins TRBV19 to TRBJ1-2, with 8 bases that match TRBD1. Germline CDR1 LNHDA, CDR2 SQIVND (reference sequence). This CDR3 comprises 12 residues. With V trimmed by 6 bases and J by 4 bases, 1 base remained unmatched. The DNA of the CDR3 is TGTGCCAGTAGGACAGGGGTCTATGGCTACACCTTC. This translates into CASRTGVYGYTF. Using reference TRBV19 and TRBJ1-2 for the parts outside the CDR3, the full variable domain is DGGITQSPKYLFRKEGQNVTLSCEQNLNHDAMYWYRQDPGQGLRLIYYSQIVNDFQKGDIAEGYSVSREKKESFPLTVTSAQKNPTAFYLCASRTGVYGYTFGSGTRLTVV.

The rearrangement joins TRBV28 to TRBJ2-7; TRBD1 agrees at 8 bases. This CDR3 has 14 residues. The germline V gene encodes CDR1 MDHEN and CDR2 SYDVKM. V shed 5 bases, J shed 3 bases, and the junction held 6 bases outside the gene matches. For the CDR3, the DNA is TGTGCCAGCAGTGCAGGGGGCGAACACTACGAGCAGTACTTC. Translation gives CASSAGGEHYEQYF.

This chain links TRBV30 with TRBJ2-7; D gene uncertain. This CDR3 has 12 amino acids. The germline gives CDR1 GTSNPN, CDR2 SVGIG (reference sequence). V lost 0 bases and J lost 4, with 7 bases in between. The CDR3 loop is CAWSVSLYEQYF. CDR3 nucleotides: TGTGCCTGGAGTGTTAGCTTATACGAGCAGTACTTC.

V usage is TRBV7-8 and J usage is TRBJ1-1; TRBD1 might be the D (5 bases). The CDR3 length is 11 residues. Trimming pared 6 bases from V and 8 bases from J, leaving 10 bases between. Germline CDR1 reads SGHVS; CDR2 reads FQNEAQ. The CDR3 spells CASSLNREAFF. Written as DNA, the CDR3 is TGTGCCAGCAGTCTAAACAGGGAAGCTTTCTTT.

J is TRBJ1-1 and V is TRBV25-1, with a tentative D call TRBD1 (5 bases). The V end was cut by 6 bases, the J end by 0 bases, with 14 bases between. The CDR3 sequence is 15 residues long. The germline gives CDR1 MGHDK, CDR2 SYGVNS. Here the CDR3 reads CASSESGALNTEAFF. For the CDR3, the DNA is TGTGCCAGCAGCGAAAGTGGGGCCTTGAACACTGAAGCTTTCTTT.

The count of this clone is one. The chain carries TRBV7-9 and TRBJ1-3; a possible D gene is TRBD1 (6 bases). This CDR3 has 15 amino acids. Per germline, CDR1 SEHNR and CDR2 FQNEAQ (reference sequence). The germline V and J ends were trimmed by 1 base and 3 bases, with 10 bases remaining between them. CDR3 DNA sequence: TGTGCCAGCAGCTTAGATTCCAGGGGTGGAAACACCATATATTTT. This sequence encodes CASSLDSRGGNTIYF.

The chain links TRBV9 to TRBJ2-1; 10 nucleotides match TRBD2. CDR1 SGDLS and CDR2 YYNGEE come from the germline V gene. CDR3 length: 18 amino acids. With V trimmed by 0 bases and J by 8 bases, 14 bases remained unmatched. CDR3 in DNA: TGTGCCAGCAGCGTAGAACCGTCTAGCGGGAGATCGGGGGATGAGCAGTTCTTC. This encodes CASSVEPSSGRSGDEQFF.

V is TRBV29-1 and J is TRBJ2-3; tentatively, D is TRBD1 (5 bases). The V and J ends lost 1 base and 2 bases respectively, with 13 bases between them. The CDR3 is 15 residues long. Germline CDR1 is SQVTM and CDR2 is ANQGSEA. Here the CDR3 reads CSVEGGLSHTDTQYF. CDR3 coding DNA: TGCAGCGTTGAAGGGGGCCTTTCACACACAGATACGCAGTATTTT.

DNA of the CDR3: TGTGCCTTTTCGGACAGGGTGGATCAGCCCCAGCATTTT. Protein sequence: CAFSDRVDQPQHF. This chain uses TRBV30 with TRBJ1-5, with TRBD1 matching over 8 bases. After removal of 7 bases from V and 5 bases from J, the junction contained 7 bases not matched to a gene. Per the germline V gene, CDR1 is GTSNPN and CDR2 is SVGIG (reference sequence). The CDR3 runs 13 residues.

The V call is TRBV29-1, the J call TRBJ2-5; D may be TRBD2 (6 bases). V gave up 6 bases and J gave up 3 bases, with 17 bases separating them. The CDR3 totals 14 residues. Germline loops: CDR1 SQVTM, CDR2 ANQGSEA. The CDR3 protein is CSVSNTGGEETQYF. DNA for the CDR3: TGCAGCGTCTCGAACACCGGAGGGGAAGAGACCCAGTACTTC.

The gene calls are TRBV10-1 and TRBJ2-5; 7 bases are shared with TRBD1. V trimming: 3 bases; J trimming: 9 bases; junction bases outside the gene matches: 10. Germline CDR1 WNHNN, CDR2 SYGVQD (reference sequence). This CDR3 is 14 amino acids long. DNA of the CDR3: TGCGCCAGCAGTGAAAAAGGGGGCCCGGAGGCCCAGTACTTC. This codes for CASSEKGGPEAQYF.

The V and J genes are TRBV7-6 and TRBJ2-1; 8 nucleotides line up with TRBD2. CDR3 length: 15 residues. Germline V CDR1 and CDR2: SGHVS, FNYEAQ. V shed 5 bases, J shed 6 bases, and the junction held 9 bases outside the gene matches. The CDR3 DNA sequence: TGTGCCAGCAGCCCTAGAGCGGGAGCGTCCAATGAGCAGTTCTTC. This sequence encodes CASSPRAGASNEQFF.

The genes are TRBV7-6 and TRBJ1-5; 9 nucleotides match TRBD1. The CDR3 contains 15 residues. V trimming: 5 bases; J trimming: 5 bases; junction bases outside the gene matches: 7. Germline lookup yields CDR1 SGHVS and CDR2 FNYEAQ. CDR3 DNA sequence: TGTGCCAGCAGCACCTCGGGACAGGGCCATCAGCCCCAGCATTTT. Residues: CASSTSGQGHQPQHF.

The chain carries TRBV9 and TRBJ2-3, with TRBD2 matching over 10 bases. This CDR3 region has 17 residues. Losses at the gene ends were 4 bases for V and 2 bases for J; bases not matched to a gene: 10. The germline CDR1 and CDR2 sequences are SGDLS and YYNGEE. The CDR3 DNA reads TGTGCCAGCAGCACCCGGACTAGCGGAACTGACACAGATACGCAGTATTTT. Encoded protein: CASSTRTSGTDTDTQYF.

CDR3 bases: TGCGCCAGCAGCGCGGTGACTAGCGGGGGTGAGCAGTTCTTC. Protein product: CASSAVTSGGEQFF. The chain couples TRBV5-1 to TRBJ2-1, with 12 positions matching TRBD2. Germline CDR1 and CDR2: SGHRS and YFSETQ. This CDR3 is 14 amino acids long. After removal of 4 bases from V and 9 bases from J, the junction contained 5 bases not matched to a gene.

The V and J genes are TRBV6-1 and TRBJ1-4; tentatively, D is TRBD1 (6 bases). Trimming took off 4 bases at V and 0 bases at J, with 9 bases between the two ends. The germline CDR1 and CDR2 sequences are MNHNS and SASEGT. CDR3 length equals 15 residues. CDR3 in amino acids: CASSGGQSTNEKLFF. The CDR3 DNA reads TGTGCCAGCAGTGGAGGACAGTCAACTAATGAAAAACTGTTTTTT.

This chain uses TRBV6-5 with TRBJ2-7; tentative D call: TRBD2 (5 bases). Between the trimmed V and J ends, which lost 0 bases and 3 bases, there was a span of 12 bases. Per the germline V gene, CDR1 is MNHEY and CDR2 is SVGAGI. The CDR3 loop spans 15 amino acids. The CDR3 sequence: CASSYSAGSIYEQYF. The CDR3 nucleotides are TGTGCCAGCAGTTACTCGGCGGGCAGCATCTACGAGCAGTACTTC.

The chain is built from TRBV14 and TRBJ1-1; D is perhaps TRBD1 (5 bases). This CDR3 is built from 13 residues. The V gene lost 5 bases and the J gene lost 5 bases, with 12 bases spanning the gap. CDR1 SGHDN and CDR2 FVKESK come from the germline V gene. The CDR3 DNA reads as TGTGCCAGCAGCTATCGGGCAGGGACTGAAGCTTTCTTT. This encodes CASSYRAGTEAFF.

The V gene is TRBV9, the J gene TRBJ2-5, with 9 bases aligning to TRBD2. CDR1 is SGDLS, CDR2 YYNGEE, per germline. The V segment lost 7 bases and the J segment 3 bases; nucleotides outside the gene matches: 7. The CDR3 has 14 amino acids. CDR3 sequence: CASASGNREETQYF. The CDR3 bases are TGTGCCAGCGCTAGCGGGAATCGTGAAGAGACCCAGTACTTC.

V is TRBV7-6 and J is TRBJ2-3; 11 bases are shared with TRBD2. The ends lost 5 bases at V and 0 bases at J; junction bases unmatched: 4. Germline lookup yields CDR1 SGHVS and CDR2 FNYEAQ. The CDR3 runs to 16 residues. The CDR3: CASSLRLAGSTDTQYF. The DNA for the CDR3 is TGTGCCAGCAGCCTGCGACTAGCGGGAAGCACAGATACGCAGTATTTT.

This chain connects TRBV7-2 to TRBJ1-2; TRBD1 is a possible D gene (5 bases). V was shortened by 1 base and J by 2 bases, with 11 bases between the two germline ends. This CDR3 has 15 residues. The germline CDR1 and CDR2 sequences are SGHTA and FQGNSA. The CDR3 loop reads CASSLGAGENYGYTF. CDR3 nucleotide sequence: TGTGCCAGCAGCTTAGGGGCGGGGGAAAACTATGGCTACACCTTC.